This record covers a single TCR beta chain. Its specificity is unknown. Measured with immunoSEQ multiplex PCR; TCRdb has only the in-frame clones, and not every one. The table includes 150,000 or so clones, nearly 95% detected once. This sample is part of a study of T cell responses to AZD1222 COVID-19 vaccine. Findings and limits, study-wide: It was only 6 or 7 AZD1222 recipients who were seropositive at baseline.

The CDR3 sequence is 14 residues long. Germline trimming cut 3 bases from V and 6 bases from J; bases unmatched to any gene: 6. Germline loops: CDR1 SGHRS, CDR2 YFSETQ. The sequence was collected from an adult in good health. This chain uses TRBV5-1 with TRBJ1-5, with TRBD1 identical over 7 bases. Material: peripheral blood, obtained on day 0 of AZD1222 vaccination. DNA of the CDR3: TGCGCCAGCAGCTCCGGGCGACAGGGTCAGCCCCAGCATTTT. This encodes CASSSGRQGQPQHF.